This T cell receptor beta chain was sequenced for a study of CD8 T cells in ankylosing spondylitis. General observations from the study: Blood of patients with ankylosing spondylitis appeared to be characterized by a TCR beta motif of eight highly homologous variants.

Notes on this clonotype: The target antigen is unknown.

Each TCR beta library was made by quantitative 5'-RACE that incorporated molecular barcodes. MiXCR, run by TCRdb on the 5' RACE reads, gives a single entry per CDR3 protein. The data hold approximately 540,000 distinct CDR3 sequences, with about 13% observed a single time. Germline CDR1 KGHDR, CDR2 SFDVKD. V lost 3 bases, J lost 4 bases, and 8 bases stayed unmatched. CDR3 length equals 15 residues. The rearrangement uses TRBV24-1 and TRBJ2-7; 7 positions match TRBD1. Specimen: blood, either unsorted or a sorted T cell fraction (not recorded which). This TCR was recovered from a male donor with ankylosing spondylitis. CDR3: CATSDGNRGKYEQYF. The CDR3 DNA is TGTGCCACCAGTGATGGAAACAGGGGCAAATACGAGCAGTACTTC.